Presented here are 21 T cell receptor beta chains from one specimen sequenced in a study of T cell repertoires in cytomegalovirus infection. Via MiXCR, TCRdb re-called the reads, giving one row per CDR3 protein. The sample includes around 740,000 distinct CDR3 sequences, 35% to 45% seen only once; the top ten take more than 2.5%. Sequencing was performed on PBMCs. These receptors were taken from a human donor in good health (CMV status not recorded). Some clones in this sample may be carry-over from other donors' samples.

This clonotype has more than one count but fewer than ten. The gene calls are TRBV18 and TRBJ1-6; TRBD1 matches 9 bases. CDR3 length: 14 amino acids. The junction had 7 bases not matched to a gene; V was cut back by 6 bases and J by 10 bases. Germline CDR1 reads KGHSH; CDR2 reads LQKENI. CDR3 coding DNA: TGTGCCAGCTCTCTGGACAGGGGAGACTCACCCCTCCACTTT. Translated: CASSLDRGDSPLHF.

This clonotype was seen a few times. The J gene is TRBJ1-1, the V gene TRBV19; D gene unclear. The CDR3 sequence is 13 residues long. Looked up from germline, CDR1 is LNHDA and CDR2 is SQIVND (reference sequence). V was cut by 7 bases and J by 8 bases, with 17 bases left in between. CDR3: CASTYRGGLEAFF. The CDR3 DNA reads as TGTGCCAGTACCTACCGCGGAGGGTTGGAAGCTTTCTTT.

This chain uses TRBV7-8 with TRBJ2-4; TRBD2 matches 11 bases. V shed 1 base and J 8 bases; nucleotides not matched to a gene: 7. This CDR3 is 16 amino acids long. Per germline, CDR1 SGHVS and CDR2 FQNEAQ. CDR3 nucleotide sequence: TGTGCCAGCAGCTTAGTGCTAGCGGGGGGAGGGGACATTCAGTACTTC. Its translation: CASSLVLAGGGDIQYF. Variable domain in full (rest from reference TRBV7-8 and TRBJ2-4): GAGVSQSPRYKVAKRGQDVALRCDPISGHVSLFWYQQALGQGPEFLTYFQNEAQLDKSGLPSDRFFAERPEGSVSTLKIQRTQQEDSAVYLCASSLVLAGGGDIQYFGAGTRLSVL.

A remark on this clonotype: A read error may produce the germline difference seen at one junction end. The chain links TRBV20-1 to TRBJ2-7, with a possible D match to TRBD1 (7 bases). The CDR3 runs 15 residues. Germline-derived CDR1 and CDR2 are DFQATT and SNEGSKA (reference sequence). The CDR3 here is CSARDSGRGTGELYF. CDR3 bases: TGCAGTGCTAGAGATTCTGGCAGGGGGACGGGGGAGCTGTACTTC.

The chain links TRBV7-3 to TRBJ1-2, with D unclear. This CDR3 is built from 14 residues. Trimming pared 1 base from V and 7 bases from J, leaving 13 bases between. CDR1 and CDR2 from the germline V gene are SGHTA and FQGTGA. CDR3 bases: TGTGCCAGCAGCTTAATATCCCTATCGGGTGGCTACACCTTC. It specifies CASSLISLSGGYTF.

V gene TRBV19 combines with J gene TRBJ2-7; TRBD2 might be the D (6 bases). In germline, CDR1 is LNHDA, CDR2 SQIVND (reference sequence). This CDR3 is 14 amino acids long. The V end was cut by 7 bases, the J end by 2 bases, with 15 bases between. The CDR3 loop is CASTQTGGTYEQYF. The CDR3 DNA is TGTGCCAGTACCCAGACCGGGGGAACCTACGAGCAGTACTTC. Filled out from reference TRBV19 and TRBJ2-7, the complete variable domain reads DGGITQSPKYLFRKEGQNVTLSCEQNLNHDAMYWYRQDPGQGLRLIYYSQIVNDFQKGDIAEGYSVSREKKESFPLTVTSAQKNPTAFYLCASTQTGGTYEQYFGPGTRLTVT.

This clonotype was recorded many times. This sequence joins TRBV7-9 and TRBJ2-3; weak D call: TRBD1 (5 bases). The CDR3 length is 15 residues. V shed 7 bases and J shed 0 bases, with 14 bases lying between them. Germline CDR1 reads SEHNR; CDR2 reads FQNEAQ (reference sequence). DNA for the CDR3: TGTGCCAGCACCCCTGAAAGGGGAAGCACAGATACGCAGTATTTT. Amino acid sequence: CASTPERGSTDTQYF.

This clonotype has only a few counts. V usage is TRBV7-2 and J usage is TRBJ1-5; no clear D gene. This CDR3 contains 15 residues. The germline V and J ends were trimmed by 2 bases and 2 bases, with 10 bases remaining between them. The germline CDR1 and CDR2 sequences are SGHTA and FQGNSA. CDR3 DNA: TGTGCCAGCAGCTTAACGGGCCCTGGCAATCAGCCCCAGCATTTT. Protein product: CASSLTGPGNQPQHF.

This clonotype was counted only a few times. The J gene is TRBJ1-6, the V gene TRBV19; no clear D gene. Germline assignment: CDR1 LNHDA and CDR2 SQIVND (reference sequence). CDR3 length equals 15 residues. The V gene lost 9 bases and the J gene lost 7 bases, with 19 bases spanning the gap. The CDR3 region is CASGGQTELNSPLHF. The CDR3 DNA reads TGTGCCAGCGGAGGCCAGACGGAGCTGAATTCACCCCTCCACTTT. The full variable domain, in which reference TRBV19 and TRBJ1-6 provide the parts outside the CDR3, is DGGITQSPKYLFRKEGQNVTLSCEQNLNHDAMYWYRQDPGQGLRLIYYSQIVNDFQKGDIAEGYSVSREKKESFPLTVTSAQKNPTAFYLCASGGQTELNSPLHFGNGTRLTVT.

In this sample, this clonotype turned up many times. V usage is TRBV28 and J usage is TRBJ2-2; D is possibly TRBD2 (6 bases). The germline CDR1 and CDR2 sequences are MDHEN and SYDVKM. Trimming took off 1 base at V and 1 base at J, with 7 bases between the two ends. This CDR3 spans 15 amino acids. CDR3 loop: CASSLSAGNTGELFF. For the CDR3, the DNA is TGTGCCAGCAGTTTATCAGCGGGGAACACCGGGGAGCTGTTTTTT. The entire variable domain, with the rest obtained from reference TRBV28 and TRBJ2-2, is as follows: DVKVTQSSRYLVKRTGEKVFLECVQDMDHENMFWYRQDPGLGLRLIYFSYDVKMKEKGDIPEGYSVSREKKERFSLILESASTNQTSMYLCASSLSAGNTGELFFGEGSRLTVL.

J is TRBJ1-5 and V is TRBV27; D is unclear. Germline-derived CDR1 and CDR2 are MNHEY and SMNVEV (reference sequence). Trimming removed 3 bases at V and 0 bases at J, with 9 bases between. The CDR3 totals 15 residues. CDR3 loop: CASSFSGPSNQPQHF. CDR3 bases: TGTGCCAGCAGTTTTTCCGGGCCTAGCAATCAGCCCCAGCATTTT.

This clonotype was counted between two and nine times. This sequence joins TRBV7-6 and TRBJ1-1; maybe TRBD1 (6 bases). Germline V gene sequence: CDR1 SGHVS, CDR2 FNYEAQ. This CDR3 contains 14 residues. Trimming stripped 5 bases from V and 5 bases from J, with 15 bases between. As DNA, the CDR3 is TGTGCCAGCAGCCCTCGGGGGGCCGGAACTGAAGCTTTCTTT. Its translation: CASSPRGAGTEAFF.

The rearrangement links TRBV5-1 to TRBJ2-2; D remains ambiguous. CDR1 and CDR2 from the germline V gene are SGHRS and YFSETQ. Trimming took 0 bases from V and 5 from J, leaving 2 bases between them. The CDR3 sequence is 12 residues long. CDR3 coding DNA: TGCGCCAGCAGCTTGGAGACCGGGGAGCTGTTTTTT. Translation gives CASSLETGELFF.

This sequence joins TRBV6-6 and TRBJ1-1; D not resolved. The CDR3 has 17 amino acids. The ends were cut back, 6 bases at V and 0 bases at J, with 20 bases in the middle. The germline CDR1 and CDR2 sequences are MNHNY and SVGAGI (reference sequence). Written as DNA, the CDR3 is TGTGCCAGCAGGAGGTATAATGACCGTAGACTGAACACTGAAGCTTTCTTT. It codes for CASRRYNDRRLNTEAFF.

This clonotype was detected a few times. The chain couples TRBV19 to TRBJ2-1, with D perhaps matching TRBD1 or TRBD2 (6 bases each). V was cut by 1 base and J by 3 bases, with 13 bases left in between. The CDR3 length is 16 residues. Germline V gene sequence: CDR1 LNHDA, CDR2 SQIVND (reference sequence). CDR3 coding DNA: TGTGCCAGTAGTATAGTTCCGGGGGCATACTACAATGAGCAGTTCTTC. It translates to CASSIVPGAYYNEQFF.

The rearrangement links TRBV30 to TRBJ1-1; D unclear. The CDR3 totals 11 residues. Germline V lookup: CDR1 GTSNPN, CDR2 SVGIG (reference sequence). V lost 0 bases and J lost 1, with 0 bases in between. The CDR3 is CAWSVNTEAFF. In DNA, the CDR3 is TGTGCCTGGAGTGTGAACACTGAAGCTTTCTTT. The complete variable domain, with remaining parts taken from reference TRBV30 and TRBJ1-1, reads SQTIHQWPATLVQPVGSPLSLECTVEGTSNPNLYWYRQAAGRGLQLLFYSVGIGQISSEVPQNLSASRPQDRQFILSSKKLLLSDSGFYLCAWSVNTEAFFGQGTRLTVV.

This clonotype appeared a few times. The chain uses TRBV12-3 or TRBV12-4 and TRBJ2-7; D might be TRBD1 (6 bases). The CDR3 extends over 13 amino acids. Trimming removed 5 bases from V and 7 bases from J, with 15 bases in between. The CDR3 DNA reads TGTGCCAGCAGTCAAAACAGGGCTCGGGAGCAGTACTTC. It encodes CASSQNRAREQYF.

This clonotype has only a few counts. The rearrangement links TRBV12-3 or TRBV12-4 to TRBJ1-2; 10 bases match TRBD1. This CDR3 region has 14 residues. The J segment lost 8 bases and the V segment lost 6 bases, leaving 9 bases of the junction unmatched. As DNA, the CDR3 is TGTGCCAGCAGAGGGGGGACAGGGGATCGGGGCTACACCTTC. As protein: CASRGGTGDRGYTF.

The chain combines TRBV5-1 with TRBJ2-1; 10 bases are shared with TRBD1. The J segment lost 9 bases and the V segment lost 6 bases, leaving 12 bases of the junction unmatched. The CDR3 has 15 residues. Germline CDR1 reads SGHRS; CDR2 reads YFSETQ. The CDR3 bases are TGCGCCAGCAAACTCACCGGGACAGGGGAGGGTGAGCAGTTCTTC. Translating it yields CASKLTGTGEGEQFF.

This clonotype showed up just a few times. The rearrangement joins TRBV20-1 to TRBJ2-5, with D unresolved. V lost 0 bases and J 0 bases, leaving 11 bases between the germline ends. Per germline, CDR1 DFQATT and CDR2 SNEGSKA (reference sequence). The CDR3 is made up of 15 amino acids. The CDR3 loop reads CSARDPYKYQETQYF. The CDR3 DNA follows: TGCAGTGCTAGAGACCCTTACAAGTACCAAGAGACCCAGTACTTC.

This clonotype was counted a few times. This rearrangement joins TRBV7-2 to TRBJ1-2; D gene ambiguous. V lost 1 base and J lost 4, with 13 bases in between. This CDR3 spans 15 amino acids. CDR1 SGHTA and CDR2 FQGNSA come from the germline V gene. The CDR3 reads CASSLEGPRVYGYTF. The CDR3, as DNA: TGTGCCAGCAGCTTAGAGGGCCCGAGGGTCTATGGCTACACCTTC.